This TCR beta chain was found in a study of T cells in Graves' hyperthyroidism and ophthalmopathy. This CDR3 region has 14 residues. Germline CDR1 and CDR2: LGHDT and YNNKEL (reference sequence). V was shortened by 2 bases and J by 4 bases, with 11 bases between the two germline ends. Amplification of TCR beta CDR3 regions used RNA as the template. HTBI primers were employed in a first-round RT-PCR of the TCR CDR3. A single record per CDR3 protein comes from TCRdb applying MiXCR to the multiplex PCR reads. This sample has about 410,000 distinct CDR3 sequences, with approximately 15% found just once. General study points: Stable hyperthyroidism was separated from ophthalmopathy by a model based on 13 V-J features.

A single count supports this clonotype. Its cognate antigen is unknown. A much larger clone is a single base away; this may be a read error. Fresh peripheral blood, more than 9 ml, yielded the PBMCs. The sequenced sample consisted of blood. The chain couples TRBV3-1 to TRBJ1-1, with D unresolved. This receptor was identified in a man younger than 30 with Graves' ophthalmopathy. The CDR3 sequence is CASSQTDKATEAFF. CDR3 nucleotides: TGTGCCAGCAGCCAAACTGACAAGGCCACTGAAGCTTTCTTT. The full variable domain, with the rest looked up from reference TRBV3-1 and TRBJ1-1, is DTAVSQTPKYLVTQMGNDKSIKCEQNLGHDTMYWYKQDSKKFLKIMFSYNNKELIINETVPNRFSPKSPDKAHLNLHINSLELGDSAVYFCASSQTDKATEAFFGQGTRLTVV.